This T cell receptor beta chain was profiled in a study of Graves' ophthalmopathy and Graves' hyperthyroidism. Germline V lookup: CDR1 MNHEY, CDR2 SVGAGI. Trimming took 2 bases from V and 3 from J, leaving 8 bases between them. The CDR3 totals 13 residues. If patients had other autoimmune diseases, uncontrolled infections, pregnancy or lactation, they were excluded. This clonotype was seen ten or more times. The study amplified TCR beta CDR3 regions using RNA transcripts. The workflow started with a first-round RT-PCR run with HTBI primers and then moved on to a second-round multiplex PCR. A single record per CDR3 protein comes from TCRdb applying MiXCR to the multiplex PCR reads. The sample holds about 500,000 distinct CDR3 sequences, about an eighth seen once.

The chain has TRBV6-5 and TRBJ2-7, with D possibly matching TRBD1 (5 bases). The sequence came from a woman in her twenties or thirties with Graves' ophthalmopathy. The sequenced sample was blood. The chain's CDR3 is CASSYQGSYEQYF. CDR3 sequence (DNA): TGTGCCAGCAGTTACCAGGGCAGCTACGAGCAGTACTTC.